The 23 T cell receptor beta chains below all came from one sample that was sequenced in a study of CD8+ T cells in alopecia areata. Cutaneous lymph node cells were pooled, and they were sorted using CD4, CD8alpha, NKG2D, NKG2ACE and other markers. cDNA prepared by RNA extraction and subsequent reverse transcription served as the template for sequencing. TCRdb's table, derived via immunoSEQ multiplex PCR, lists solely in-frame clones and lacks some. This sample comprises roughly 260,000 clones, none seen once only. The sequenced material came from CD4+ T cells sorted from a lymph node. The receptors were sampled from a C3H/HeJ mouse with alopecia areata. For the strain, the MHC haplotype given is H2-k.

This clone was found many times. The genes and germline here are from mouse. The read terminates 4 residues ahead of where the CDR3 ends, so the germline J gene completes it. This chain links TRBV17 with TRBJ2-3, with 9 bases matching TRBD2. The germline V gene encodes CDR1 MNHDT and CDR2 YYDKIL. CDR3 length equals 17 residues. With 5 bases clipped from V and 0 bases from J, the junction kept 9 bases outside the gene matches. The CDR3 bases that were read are TGTGCTAGCAGTGTTGGGGGGGCGATGAGGAGTGCAGAA. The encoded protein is CASSVGGAMRSAE. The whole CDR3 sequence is CASSVGGAMRSAETLYF.

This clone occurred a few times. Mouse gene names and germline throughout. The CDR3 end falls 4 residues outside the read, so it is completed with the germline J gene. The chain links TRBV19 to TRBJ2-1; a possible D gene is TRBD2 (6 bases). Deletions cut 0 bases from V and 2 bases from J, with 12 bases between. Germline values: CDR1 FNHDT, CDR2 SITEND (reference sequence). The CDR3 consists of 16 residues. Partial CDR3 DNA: TGTGCCAGCAGTATAGCTGTGGGGGTAGACTATGCT. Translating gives CASSIAVGVDYA. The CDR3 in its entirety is CASSIAVGVDYAEQFF.

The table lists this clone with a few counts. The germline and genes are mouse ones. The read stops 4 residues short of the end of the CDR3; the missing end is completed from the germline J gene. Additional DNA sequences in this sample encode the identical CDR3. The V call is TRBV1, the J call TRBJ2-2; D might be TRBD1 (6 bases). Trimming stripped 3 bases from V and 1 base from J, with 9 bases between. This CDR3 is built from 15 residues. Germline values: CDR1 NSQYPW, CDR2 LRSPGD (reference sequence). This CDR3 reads CTCSAGTQNTGQLYF. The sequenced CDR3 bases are TGCACCTGCAGTGCGGGGACACAAAACACCGGG.

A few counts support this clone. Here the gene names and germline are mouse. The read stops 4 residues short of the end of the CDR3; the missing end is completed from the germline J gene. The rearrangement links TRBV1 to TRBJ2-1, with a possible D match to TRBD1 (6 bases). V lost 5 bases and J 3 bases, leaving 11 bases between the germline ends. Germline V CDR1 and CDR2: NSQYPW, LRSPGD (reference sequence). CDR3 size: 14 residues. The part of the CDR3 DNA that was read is TGCACCTGCAGTCCCGGGACAATCTATGCT. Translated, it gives CTCSPGTIYA. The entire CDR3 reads CTCSPGTIYAEQFF.

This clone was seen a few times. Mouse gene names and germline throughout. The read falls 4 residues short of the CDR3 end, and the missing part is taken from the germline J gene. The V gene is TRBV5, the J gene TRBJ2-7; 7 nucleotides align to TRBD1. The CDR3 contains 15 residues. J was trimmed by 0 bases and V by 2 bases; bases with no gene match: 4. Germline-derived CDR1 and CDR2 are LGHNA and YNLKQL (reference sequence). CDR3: CASSQQGVSSYEQYF. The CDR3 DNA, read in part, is TGTGCCAGCAGCCAACAGGGGGTGAGCTCCTAT.

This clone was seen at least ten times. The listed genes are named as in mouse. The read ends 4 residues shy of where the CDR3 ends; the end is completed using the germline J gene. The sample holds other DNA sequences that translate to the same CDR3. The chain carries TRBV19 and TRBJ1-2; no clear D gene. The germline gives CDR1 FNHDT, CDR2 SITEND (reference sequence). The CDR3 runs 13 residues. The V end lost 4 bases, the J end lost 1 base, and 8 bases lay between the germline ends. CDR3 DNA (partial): TGTGCCAGCAGTCCTCGACAAAACTCC. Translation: CASSPRQNS. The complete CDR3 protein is CASSPRQNSDYTF.

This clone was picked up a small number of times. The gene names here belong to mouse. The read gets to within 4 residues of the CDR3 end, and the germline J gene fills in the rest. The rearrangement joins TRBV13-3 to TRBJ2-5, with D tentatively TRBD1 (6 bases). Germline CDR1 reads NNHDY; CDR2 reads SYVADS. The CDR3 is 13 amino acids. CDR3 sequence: CASSPGQEDTQYF. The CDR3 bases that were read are TGTGCCAGCAGTCCGGGACAAGAAGAC.

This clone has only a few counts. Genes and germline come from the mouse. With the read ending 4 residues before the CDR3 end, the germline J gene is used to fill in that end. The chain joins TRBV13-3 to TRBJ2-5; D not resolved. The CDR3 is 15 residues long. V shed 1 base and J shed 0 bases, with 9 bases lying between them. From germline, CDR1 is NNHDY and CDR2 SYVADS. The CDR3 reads CASSDRQLNQDTQYF. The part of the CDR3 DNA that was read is TGTGCCAGCAGTGATCGACAACTTAACCAAGAC.

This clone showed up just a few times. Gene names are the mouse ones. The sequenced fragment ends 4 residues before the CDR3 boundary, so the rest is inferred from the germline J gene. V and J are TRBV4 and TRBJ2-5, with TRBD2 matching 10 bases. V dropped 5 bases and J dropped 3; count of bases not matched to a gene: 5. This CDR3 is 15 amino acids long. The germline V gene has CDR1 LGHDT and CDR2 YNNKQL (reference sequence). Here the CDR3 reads CASSPLGGKQDTQYF. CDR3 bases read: TGTGCCAGCAGCCCACTGGGGGGGAAACAAGAC.

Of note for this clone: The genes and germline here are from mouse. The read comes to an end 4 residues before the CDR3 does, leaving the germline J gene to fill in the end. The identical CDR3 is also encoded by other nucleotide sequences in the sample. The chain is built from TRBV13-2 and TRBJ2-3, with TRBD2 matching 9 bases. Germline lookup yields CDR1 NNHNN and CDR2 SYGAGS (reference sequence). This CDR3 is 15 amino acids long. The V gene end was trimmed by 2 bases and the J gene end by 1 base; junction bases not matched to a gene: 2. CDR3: CASGEGLGRAETLYF. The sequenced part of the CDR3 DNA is TGTGCCAGCGGTGAAGGACTGGGGCGTGCAGAA.

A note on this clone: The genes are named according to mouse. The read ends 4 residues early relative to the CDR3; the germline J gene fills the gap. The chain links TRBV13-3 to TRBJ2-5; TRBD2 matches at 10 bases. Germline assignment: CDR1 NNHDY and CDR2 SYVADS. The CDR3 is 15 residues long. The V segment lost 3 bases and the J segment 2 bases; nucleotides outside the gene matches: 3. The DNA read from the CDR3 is TGTGCCAGCAGTGCGACTGGGGGGTTCCAAGAC. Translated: CASSATGGFQD. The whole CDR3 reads CASSATGGFQDTQYF.

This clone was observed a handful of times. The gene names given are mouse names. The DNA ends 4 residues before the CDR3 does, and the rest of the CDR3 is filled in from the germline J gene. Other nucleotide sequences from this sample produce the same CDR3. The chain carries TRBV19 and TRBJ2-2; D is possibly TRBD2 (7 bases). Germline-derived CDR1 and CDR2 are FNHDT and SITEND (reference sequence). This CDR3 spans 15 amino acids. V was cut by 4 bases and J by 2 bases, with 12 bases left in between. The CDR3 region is CASSLGGANTGQLYF. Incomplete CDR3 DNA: TGTGCCAGCAGTTTGGGGGGCGCGAACACCGGG.

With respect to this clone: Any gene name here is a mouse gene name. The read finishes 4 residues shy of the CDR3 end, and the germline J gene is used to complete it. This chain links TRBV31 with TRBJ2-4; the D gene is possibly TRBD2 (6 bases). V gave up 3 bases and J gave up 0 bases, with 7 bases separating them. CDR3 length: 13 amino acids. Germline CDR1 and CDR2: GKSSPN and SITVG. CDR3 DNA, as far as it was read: TGTGCCTGGAGGACTGGTAGTCAAAAC. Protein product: CAWRTGSQN. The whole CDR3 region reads CAWRTGSQNTLYF.

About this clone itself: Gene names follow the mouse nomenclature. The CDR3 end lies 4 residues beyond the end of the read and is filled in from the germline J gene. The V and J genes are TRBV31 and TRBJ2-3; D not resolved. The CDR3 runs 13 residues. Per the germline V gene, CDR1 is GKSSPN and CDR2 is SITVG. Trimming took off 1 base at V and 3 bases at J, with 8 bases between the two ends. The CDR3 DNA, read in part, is TGTGCCTGGAGTCCTTCTAGGGCAGAA. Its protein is CAWSPSRAE. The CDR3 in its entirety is CAWSPSRAETLYF.

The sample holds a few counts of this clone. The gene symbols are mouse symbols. CDR3 sequence reads: CASSGTGGTETLYF. The sequenced part of the CDR3 DNA is TGTGCCAGCAGTGGGACTGGGGGGACAGAA. The chain recombines TRBV13-1 with TRBJ2-3; 11 nucleotides line up with TRBD2. The read ends 4 residues before the CDR3 terminus; that terminus is restored from the germline J gene. V was clipped by 3 bases and J by 4 bases; unmatched bases: 1. CDR3 size: 14 residues. Germline CDR1 reads NSHNY; CDR2 reads SYGAGN.

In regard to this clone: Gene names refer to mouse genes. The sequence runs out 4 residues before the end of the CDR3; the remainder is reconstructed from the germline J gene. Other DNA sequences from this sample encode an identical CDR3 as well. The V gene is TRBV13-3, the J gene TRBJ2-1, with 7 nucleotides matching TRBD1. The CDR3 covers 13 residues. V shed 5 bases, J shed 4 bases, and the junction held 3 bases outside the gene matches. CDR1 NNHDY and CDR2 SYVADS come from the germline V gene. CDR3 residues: CASSAQGYAEQFF. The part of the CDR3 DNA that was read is TGTGCCAGCAGCGCACAGGGGTATGCT.

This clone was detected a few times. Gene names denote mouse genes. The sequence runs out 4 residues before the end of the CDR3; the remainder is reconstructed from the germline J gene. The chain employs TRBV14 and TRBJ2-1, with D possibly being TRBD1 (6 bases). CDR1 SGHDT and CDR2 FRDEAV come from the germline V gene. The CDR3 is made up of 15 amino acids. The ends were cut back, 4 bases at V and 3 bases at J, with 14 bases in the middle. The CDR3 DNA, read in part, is TGTGCCAGCAGTCCCCGGACAGAGAGCTATGCT. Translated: CASSPRTESYA. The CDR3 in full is CASSPRTESYAEQFF.

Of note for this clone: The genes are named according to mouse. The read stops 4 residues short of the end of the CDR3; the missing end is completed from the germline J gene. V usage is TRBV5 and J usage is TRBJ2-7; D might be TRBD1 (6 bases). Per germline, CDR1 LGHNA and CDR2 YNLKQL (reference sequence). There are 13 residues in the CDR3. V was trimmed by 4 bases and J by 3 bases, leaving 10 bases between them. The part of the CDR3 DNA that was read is TGTGCCAGCAGCCTGGGACAAGACTAT. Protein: CASSLGQDY. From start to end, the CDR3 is CASSLGQDYEQYF.

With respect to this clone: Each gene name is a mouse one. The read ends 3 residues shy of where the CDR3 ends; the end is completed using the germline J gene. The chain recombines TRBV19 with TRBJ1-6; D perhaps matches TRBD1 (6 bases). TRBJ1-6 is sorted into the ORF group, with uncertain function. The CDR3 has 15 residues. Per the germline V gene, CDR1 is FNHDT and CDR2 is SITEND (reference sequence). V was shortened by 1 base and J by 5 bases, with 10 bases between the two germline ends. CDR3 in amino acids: CASSIQGRDNSPLYF. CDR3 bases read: TGTGCCAGCAGTATACAGGGGCGAGATAATTCGCCC.

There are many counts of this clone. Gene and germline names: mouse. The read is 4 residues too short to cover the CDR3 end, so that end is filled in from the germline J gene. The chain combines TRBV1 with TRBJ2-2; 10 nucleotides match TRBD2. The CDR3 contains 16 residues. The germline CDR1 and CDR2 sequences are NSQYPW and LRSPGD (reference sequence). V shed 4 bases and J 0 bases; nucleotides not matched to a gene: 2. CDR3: CTCSGLGGPNTGQLYF. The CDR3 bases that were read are TGCACCTGCAGTGGACTGGGGGGCCCAAACACCGGG.

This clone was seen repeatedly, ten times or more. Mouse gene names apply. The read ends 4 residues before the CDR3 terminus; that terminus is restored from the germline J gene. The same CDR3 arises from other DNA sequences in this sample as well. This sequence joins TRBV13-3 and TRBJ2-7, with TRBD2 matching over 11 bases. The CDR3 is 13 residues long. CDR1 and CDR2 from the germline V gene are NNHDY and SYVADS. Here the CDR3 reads CASRGTGGYEQYF. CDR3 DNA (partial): TGTGCCAGCAGGGGGACTGGGGGTTAT.

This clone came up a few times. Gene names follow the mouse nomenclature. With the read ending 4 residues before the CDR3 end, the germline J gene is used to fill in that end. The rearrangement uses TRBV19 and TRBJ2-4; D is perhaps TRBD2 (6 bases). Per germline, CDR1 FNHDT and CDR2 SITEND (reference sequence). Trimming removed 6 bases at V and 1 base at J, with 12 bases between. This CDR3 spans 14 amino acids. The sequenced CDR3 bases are TGTGCCAGCAAGTGGGGGTTGGGTCAAAAC. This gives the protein CASKWGLGQN. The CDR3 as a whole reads CASKWGLGQNTLYF.

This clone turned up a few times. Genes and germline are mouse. Partial CDR3 DNA: TGTGCCAGCAGGCCGGGACAGGGGAACTATGCT. Translating gives CASRPGQGNYA. The CDR3 reads in full as CASRPGQGNYAEQFF. The chain joins TRBV13-3 to TRBJ2-1, with 10 bases that match TRBD1. The read ends 4 residues early relative to the CDR3; the germline J gene fills the gap. Germline CDR1 NNHDY, CDR2 SYVADS. V lost 5 bases and J lost 1; bases outside the gene matches: 3. The CDR3 contains 15 residues.